This T cell receptor beta chain was sequenced for a study of cytomegalovirus exposure and HLA in healthy donors. Study results and limitations: Productive status was seen about 90% or about 30% of the time for most TCR beta V segments in an earlier analysis.

About this clone: The antigen is undetermined.

The CDR3 is made up of 18 amino acids. Germline loops: CDR1 SGHNT, CDR2 YYREEE (reference sequence). The germline V and J ends were trimmed by 0 bases and 0 bases, with 18 bases remaining between them. In the PCR, 60 Vbeta and 13 Jbeta primers were used. Assay: immunoSEQ multiplex PCR; the TCRdb copy retains only in-frame clones and omits some. The table has about 120,000 clones, 50% to 80% seen once. Sequenced: PBMCs. The genes are TRBV5-4 and TRBJ1-1; D gene ambiguous. The sequence derives from a woman in her 40s in good health and CMV-seropositive. The CDR3 DNA reads TGTGCCAGCAGCTTGGAGCCGGGAAGGACCGCCATGAACACTGAAGCTTTCTTT. Its protein product is CASSLEPGRTAMNTEAFF.